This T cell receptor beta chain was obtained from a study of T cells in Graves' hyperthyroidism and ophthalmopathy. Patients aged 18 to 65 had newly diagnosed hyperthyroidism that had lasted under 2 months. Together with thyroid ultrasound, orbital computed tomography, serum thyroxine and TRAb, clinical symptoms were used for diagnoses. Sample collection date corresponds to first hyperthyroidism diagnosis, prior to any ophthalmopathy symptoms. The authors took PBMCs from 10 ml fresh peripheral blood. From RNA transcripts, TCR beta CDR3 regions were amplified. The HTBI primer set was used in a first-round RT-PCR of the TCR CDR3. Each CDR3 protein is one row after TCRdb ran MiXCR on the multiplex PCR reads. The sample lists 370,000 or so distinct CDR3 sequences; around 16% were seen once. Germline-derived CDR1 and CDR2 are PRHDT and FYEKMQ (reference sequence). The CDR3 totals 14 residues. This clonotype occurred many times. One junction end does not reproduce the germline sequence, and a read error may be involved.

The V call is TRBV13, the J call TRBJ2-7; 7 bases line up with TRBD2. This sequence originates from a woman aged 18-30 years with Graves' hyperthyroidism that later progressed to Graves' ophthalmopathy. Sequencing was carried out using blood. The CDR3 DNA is TGCGCCAGCAGCTTGGGGGGGAGCGGCTACGAGCAGTACTTC. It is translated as CASSLGGSGYEQYF.